One and the same sample provided the 20 T cell receptor beta chains below, sequenced in a study of T-cell memory formation after mild COVID-19. Each CDR3 protein gets one entry after TCRdb re-called the 5' RACE reads with MiXCR. Here the sample spans 300,000 to 400,000 distinct CDR3 sequences, approximately 13% being singletons. The sequencing input was PBMCs or a T cell subset sorted from them (not recorded which). The receptors here all came from a man in his late teens or twenties who had mild COVID-19 (a few samples of this study predate the infection). Cell type and time point are not known.

The rearrangement uses TRBV6-1 and TRBJ1-2; the D gene is possibly TRBD1 (6 bases). Germline loops: CDR1 MNHNS, CDR2 SASEGT. The CDR3 length is 14 residues. V was trimmed by 7 bases and J by 2 bases, leaving 14 bases between them. The DNA for the CDR3 is TGTGCCAGCACCCCGAGAGGGGGAAACTATGGCTACACCTTC. This sequence encodes CASTPRGGNYGYTF.

J is TRBJ1-2 and V is TRBV28, with 10 bases that match TRBD1. Germline loops: CDR1 MDHEN, CDR2 SYDVKM. With 6 bases clipped from V and 8 bases from J, the junction kept 3 bases outside the gene matches. The CDR3 extends over 12 amino acids. The CDR3 region has the DNA TGTGCCAGCAGACAGGGACAGGGGGGCTACACCTTC. Translated: CASRQGQGGYTF.

This clonotype occurred a few times. The chain uses TRBV12-2 and TRBJ1-6; whether TRBD1, the table's D call, matches the DNA was not checked. TRBV12-2 is a documented pseudogene. This CDR3 contains 16 residues. CDR3 nucleotide sequence: TGTGCAAGTCGCTTAGGGAACAGGATCTTTAATTCACCCCTCCACTTT. Encoded protein: CASRLGNRIFNSPLHF.

This clonotype was detected ten times or more. J is TRBJ2-3 and V is TRBV12-3 or TRBV12-4; D is perhaps TRBD1 or TRBD2 (5 bases each). V was trimmed by 6 bases and J by 0 bases, leaving 10 bases between them. The CDR3 is 14 residues long. CDR3 sequence: CASSLGPSTDTQYF. CDR3 nucleotides: TGTGCCAGCAGCTTGGGACCGAGCACAGATACGCAGTATTTT.

This clonotype was seen more than once but under ten times. V is TRBV13 and J is TRBJ1-1; 7 bases align to TRBD1. Germline V gene sequence: CDR1 PRHDT, CDR2 FYEKMQ (reference sequence). The V segment lost 5 bases and the J segment 5 bases; nucleotides outside the gene matches: 8. The length of the CDR3 is 14 residues. The CDR3 region is CASSQTTGRTEAFF. DNA for the CDR3: TGTGCCAGCAGCCAAACGACAGGGAGGACTGAAGCTTTCTTT.

This clonotype showed up just a few times. The chain uses TRBV7-9 and TRBJ2-5; possibly TRBD1 for D (5 bases). Deletions cut 5 bases from V and 5 bases from J, with 15 bases between. CDR3 length: 14 amino acids. Germline V lookup: CDR1 SEHNR, CDR2 FQNEAQ (reference sequence). The CDR3 DNA reads as TGTGCCAGCAGCACGACAGTATCCCGGGAGACCCAGTACTTC. This sequence encodes CASSTTVSRETQYF.

This clonotype was found once. The chain carries TRBV13 and TRBJ1-4, with D unclear. This CDR3 is built from 15 residues. The germline V gene has CDR1 PRHDT and CDR2 FYEKMQ (reference sequence). Trimming stripped 6 bases from V and 0 bases from J, with 11 bases between. The CDR3 loop is CASSGRQSTNEKLFF. Here the CDR3 DNA reads TGTGCCAGCAGTGGGCGCCAATCAACTAATGAAAAACTGTTTTTT.

This clonotype was counted a few times. The V and J genes are TRBV20-1 and TRBJ2-7; tentative D call: TRBD1 (6 bases). The CDR3 has 14 amino acids. The germline CDR1 and CDR2 sequences are DFQATT and SNEGSKA (reference sequence). Trimming took 1 base from V and 0 from J, leaving 10 bases between them. The chain's CDR3 is CSARGTANSYEQYF. CDR3 nucleotides: TGCAGTGCTAGAGGGACAGCGAACTCCTACGAGCAGTACTTC.

The chain combines TRBV4-1 with TRBJ2-6, with 11 bases fitting TRBD2. Per germline, CDR1 MGHRA and CDR2 YSYEKL. With V trimmed by 4 bases and J by 0 bases, 2 bases remained unmatched. The CDR3 extends over 17 amino acids. CDR3 sequence (DNA): TGCGCCAGCAGCCCCGGGACTAGCGGCTCTGGGGCCAACGTCCTGACTTTC. Protein sequence: CASSPGTSGSGANVLTF.

The sample holds many counts of this clonotype. The gene calls are TRBV28 and TRBJ2-5, with 11 bases that match TRBD2. The V segment lost 6 bases and the J segment 5 bases; nucleotides outside the gene matches: 11. In germline, CDR1 is MDHEN, CDR2 SYDVKM. The CDR3 contains 16 residues. The CDR3: CASRTFSGGARETQYF. CDR3 coding DNA: TGTGCCAGCAGGACTTTTAGCGGGGGGGCCCGGGAGACCCAGTACTTC.

The rearrangement joins TRBV6-2 or TRBV6-3 to TRBJ2-1; 8 positions match TRBD2. CDR1 and CDR2 from the germline V gene are MNHEY and SVGEGT. CDR3 size: 14 residues. Unmatched junction bases numbered 4, after V lost 0 bases and J lost 9 bases. As DNA, the CDR3 is TGTGCCAGCAGTTACTCCCAGCGGGGGCTTGAGCAGTTCTTC. Its translation is CASSYSQRGLEQFF.

The chain recombines TRBV12-3 or TRBV12-4 with TRBJ2-7; 9 bases agree with TRBD1. V was pared by 3 bases and J by 6 bases, with 6 bases of the junction left unmatched. The CDR3 has 14 residues. CDR3 nucleotides: TGTGCCAGCAGTTTCCGGGACAGGGCGCGCGAGCAGTACTTC. This encodes CASSFRDRAREQYF.

J is TRBJ1-1 and V is TRBV2; TRBD1 aligns across 8 bases. The V segment lost 7 bases and the J segment 7 bases; nucleotides outside the gene matches: 11. CDR3 length: 14 residues. Germline lookup yields CDR1 SNHLY and CDR2 FYNNEI. The CDR3 DNA is TGTGCCAGCAAGCTAGGACAGGGTTCGGATGAAGCTTTCTTT. Protein sequence: CASKLGQGSDEAFF.

CDR3 bases: TGTGCCGCGGGGGGACATAACACAGATACGCAGTATTTT. Its protein is CAAGGHNTDTQYF. The V call is TRBV10-3, the J call TRBJ2-3; 8 nucleotides align to TRBD2. The germline CDR1 and CDR2 sequences are ENHRY and SYGVKD. The CDR3 is 13 amino acids. V gave up 11 bases and J gave up 2 bases; unmatched junction bases: 6.

CDR3 sequence: CASSRESGLEYF. The CDR3, as DNA: TGTGCCAGCTCCCGAGAGTCCGGCCTGGAGTACTTC. V and J are TRBV2 and TRBJ2-5; unclear D gene. Germline CDR1 reads SNHLY; CDR2 reads FYNNEI. V dropped 8 bases and J dropped 12 bases, with 19 bases sitting between them. This CDR3 has 12 residues.

Many counts were recorded for this clonotype. The chain links TRBV25-1 to TRBJ2-3, with D possibly being TRBD1 (5 bases). The CDR3 sequence is 12 residues long. The germline V and J ends were trimmed by 10 bases and 6 bases, with 14 bases remaining between them. Germline V lookup: CDR1 MGHDK, CDR2 SYGVNS. The CDR3 nucleotides are TGTGCCACCAGAAAGGGGTGGGATACGCAGTATTTT. It translates to CATRKGWDTQYF. The full variable domain, completed using reference TRBV25-1 and TRBJ2-3, is EADIYQTPRYLVIGTGKKITLECSQTMGHDKMYWYQQDPGMELHLIHYSYGVNSTEKGDLSSESTVSRIRTEHFPLTLESARPSHTSQYLCATRKGWDTQYFGPGTRLTVL.

V is TRBV21-1 and J is TRBJ1-5. TRBV21-1 is a known pseudogene. The CDR3 spans 15 residues. The CDR3 here is CASSSRAIRAQPQHF. The CDR3 DNA follows: TGTGCCAGCAGCTCGCGGGCCATACGCGCTCAGCCCCAGCATTTT.

This clonotype was found many times. V gene TRBV7-2 combines with J gene TRBJ2-3; TRBD2 matches at 7 bases. J was trimmed by 2 bases and V by 5 bases; bases with no gene match: 4. Looked up from germline, CDR1 is SGHTA and CDR2 is FQGNSA. This CDR3 spans 14 amino acids. CDR3 in amino acids: CASSLGGTTDTQYF. In DNA, the CDR3 is TGTGCCAGCAGCCTCGGGGGGACCACAGATACGCAGTATTTT.

The chain joins TRBV21-1 to TRBJ2-5; the table's D call TRBD2 went unverified against the DNA. TRBV21-1 represents a pseudogene. The CDR3 contains 18 residues. CDR3 residues: CASSPKSRPTNNQETQYF. The CDR3 DNA sequence: TGTGCCAGCAGCCCGAAATCCCGCCCAACTAACAACCAAGAGACCCAGTACTTC.

This clonotype has just a few counts. This sequence joins TRBV24-1 and TRBJ2-1; perhaps TRBD1 as D (7 bases). Germline-derived CDR1 and CDR2 are KGHDR and SFDVKD. The CDR3 consists of 16 residues. The V and J ends lost 9 bases and 4 bases respectively, with 21 bases between them. CDR3 sequence: CATERAGGIPYNEQFF. CDR3 coding DNA: TGTGCCACCGAGAGAGCAGGGGGGATCCCTTACAATGAGCAGTTCTTC.